A single sample is the source of the 7 T cell receptor beta chains below, sequenced in a study of T cell responses to AZD1222 COVID-19 vaccine. Sequencing was performed with immunoSEQ multiplex PCR; in TCRdb, only in-frame clones are kept and a portion is missing. Of around 150,000 clones in the sample, approximately 92% are singletons; the top ten hold more than 3%. The sequencing used peripheral blood, collected 28 days after the second AZD1222 dose. The receptors derive from an adult who received the AZD1222 COVID-19 vaccine.

In this sample, this clone turned up a few times. V usage is TRBV24-1 and J usage is TRBJ1-5; D uncertain. The CDR3 consists of 14 residues. V shed 8 bases and J shed 5 bases, with 15 bases lying between them. The germline V gene has CDR1 KGHDR and CDR2 SFDVKD. CDR3 sequence (DNA): TGTGCCACCAAAGGAAACCGAGGTGATCAGCCCCAGCATTTT. This encodes CATKGNRGDQPQHF.

V and J are TRBV28 and TRBJ1-5; possible D gene TRBD1, 6 bases. The V gene's germline CDR1 is MDHEN and CDR2 SYDVKM. Trimming removed 5 bases at V and 6 bases at J, with 14 bases between. This CDR3 comprises 14 residues. CDR3 amino acids: CASSLQGRSQPQHF. As DNA, the CDR3 is TGTGCCAGCAGTCTACAGGGAAGATCTCAGCCCCAGCATTTT.

The chain is built from TRBV10-2 and TRBJ2-7; possibly TRBD2 for D (6 bases). Trimming took off 0 bases at V and 7 bases at J, with 7 bases between the two ends. The CDR3 loop spans 12 amino acids. The germline gives CDR1 WSHSY, CDR2 SAAADI. The CDR3 nucleotides are TGCGCCAGCAGTGAGTCGGGGGGTGAGCAGTACTTC. Translation gives CASSESGGEQYF.

The chain recombines TRBV5-1 with TRBJ2-5; D gene ambiguous. Deletions cut 1 base from V and 9 bases from J, with 7 bases between. The CDR3 covers 11 residues. Germline V gives CDR1 SGHRS, CDR2 YFSETQ. The CDR3 spells CASSLLGSQYF. CDR3 in DNA: TGCGCCAGCAGCTTGCTTGGGTCCCAGTACTTC. The variable domain in full, completed from reference TRBV5-1 and TRBJ2-5, reads KAGVTQTPRYLIKTRGQQVTLSCSPISGHRSVSWYQQTPGQGLQFLFEYFSETQRNKGNFPGRFSGRQFSNSRSEMNVSTLELGDSALYLCASSLLGSQYFGPGTRLLVL.

Written as DNA, the CDR3 is TGTGCCACCAGTGGAGAGTCAGATACGCAGTATTTT. It encodes CATSGESDTQYF. The rearrangement joins TRBV24-1 to TRBJ2-3; D ambiguous. This CDR3 spans 12 amino acids. The germline V gene encodes CDR1 KGHDR and CDR2 SFDVKD. V was pared by 5 bases and J by 4 bases, with 6 bases between.

Here the CDR3 DNA reads TGTGCCAGCAGTTCCGGACAGGGAAGGCCGGAAAAACTGTTTTTT. As protein: CASSSGQGRPEKLFF. This chain uses TRBV28 with TRBJ1-4; 8 bases align to TRBD1. J was trimmed by 8 bases and V by 4 bases; bases with no gene match: 9. The CDR3 runs to 15 residues. CDR1 is MDHEN and CDR2 is SYDVKM in the germline V gene.

This clone came up once. V and J are TRBV6-5 and TRBJ2-7, with 8 positions matching TRBD1. Germline V lookup: CDR1 MNHEY, CDR2 SVGAGI. With 7 bases clipped from V and 7 bases from J, the junction kept 9 bases outside the gene matches. The CDR3 spans 13 residues. The CDR3 bases are TGTGCCAGCACCTCGGACAGGGTGGCTGAGCAGTACTTC. It specifies CASTSDRVAEQYF.